This entry concerns a single T cell receptor beta chain. The same CDR3 can be traced to other DNA sequences in this sample. The sample originates from a study of blood T cell repertoires in COVID-19. V lost 5 bases, J lost 6 bases, and 7 bases stayed unmatched. The CDR3 is made up of 14 amino acids. Germline lookup yields CDR1 SGHRS and CDR2 YFSETQ. Profiling relied on immunoSEQ multiplex PCR, and the TCRdb table lists in-frame clones only, not all of them. The data show more than 350,000 clones, about 83% seen once. Sequenced input: PBMCs or T cells enriched from blood (not recorded which). The source of this sequence is a woman aged 45 to 65 who had recovered from COVID-19. The rearrangement joins TRBV5-1 to TRBJ2-3, with 9 nucleotides matching TRBD1. For the CDR3, the DNA is TGCGCCAGCAGTTCAACAGGGGGCGCGGATACGCAGTATTTT. Residues: CASSSTGGADTQYF. Full variable domain (rest looked up from reference TRBV5-1 and TRBJ2-3): KAGVTQTPRYLIKTRGQQVTLSCSPISGHRSVSWYQQTPGQGLQFLFEYFSETQRNKGNFPGRFSGRQFSNSRSEMNVSTLELGDSALYLCASSSTGGADTQYFGPGTRLTVL.